Listed below are T cell receptor beta chains from one sample, sequenced in a study of CD8 T cells in Susac syndrome. TCRdb re-analysed the immunoSEQ multiplex PCR reads in MiXCR, keeping a single row per CDR3 protein. Among some 170,000 distinct CDR3 sequences, roughly 94% were seen once, and the ten largest hold about 0.1%. Sequenced sample: CD4+ T cells from PBMCs. The source is a human donor in good health. Each CDR3 is given with its conserved first and last residue. Each record gives: V gene, J gene, CDR3 protein.

V gene: TRBV25-1; J gene: TRBJ1-1; CDR3 protein: CASSALRAGAAEAFF
V gene: TRBV9; J gene: TRBJ1-2; CDR3 protein: CASSVGNYGYTF
V gene: TRBV6-2/TRBV6-3; J gene: TRBJ2-2; CDR3 protein: CASSVLQTAGELFF
V gene: TRBV20-1; J gene: TRBJ2-3; CDR3 protein: CSARGGGIDTQYF
V gene: TRBV5-1; J gene: TRBJ2-1; CDR3 protein: CASSLGLAGSVEFF
V gene: TRBV14; J gene: TRBJ2-1; CDR3 protein: CASSLVLYNEQFF
V gene: TRBV25-1; J gene: TRBJ2-1; CDR3 protein: CASSEWGHNEQFF
V gene: TRBV2; J gene: TRBJ2-5; CDR3 protein: CASSGGTAQETQYF
V gene: TRBV28; J gene: TRBJ2-7; CDR3 protein: CASKGFNEQYF
V gene: TRBV20-1; J gene: TRBJ2-1; CDR3 protein: CSGGAPRENEQFF
V gene: TRBV20-1; J gene: TRBJ2-1; CDR3 protein: CSARVINEQFF
V gene: TRBV7-3; J gene: TRBJ2-3; CDR3 protein: CASSLSLGGTQYF
V gene: TRBV20-1; J gene: TRBJ2-5; CDR3 protein: CSAREGYQETQYF
V gene: TRBV7-2; J gene: TRBJ2-2; CDR3 protein: CASSRTGLNTGELFF
V gene: TRBV19; J gene: TRBJ1-1; CDR3 protein: CASSRITNTEAFF
V gene: TRBV20-1; J gene: TRBJ2-1; CDR3 protein: CSATEKRINEQFF
V gene: TRBV7-9; J gene: TRBJ2-3; CDR3 protein: CASTHSGDTQYF
V gene: TRBV30; J gene: TRBJ1-2; CDR3 protein: CAWSTGVANYGYTF
V gene: TRBV28; J gene: TRBJ2-7; CDR3 protein: CASSPPRDQPQYF
V gene: TRBV19; J gene: TRBJ2-3; CDR3 protein: CATRARVADTQYF
V gene: TRBV6-2/TRBV6-3; J gene: TRBJ2-4; CDR3 protein: CASRGGVRYRQYF
V gene: TRBV30; J gene: TRBJ2-1; CDR3 protein: CAWTMYNEQFF
V gene: TRBV29-1; J gene: TRBJ2-2; CDR3 protein: CSVARGRNTGELFF
V gene: TRBV2; J gene: TRBJ1-4; CDR3 protein: CASRQHNEKLFF
V gene: TRBV29-1; J gene: TRBJ1-2; CDR3 protein: CSVTGQGQGYTF